One and the same sample provided the 19 T cell receptor beta chains below, sequenced in a study of shared clonotypes between healthy human individuals. Libraries were prepared by immunoSEQ multiplex PCR; TCRdb keeps only in-frame clonotypes and omits some of them. The data show around 1.4 million clones, approximately 98.5% seen once. The specimen sequenced was naive CD4+ T cells sorted from blood. Stated subset: CD45RA+ positively selected. These receptors all stem from a man between 25 and 39 years old in good health.

The chain combines TRBV4-2 with TRBJ2-7, with D unresolved. Germline CDR1 LGHNA, CDR2 YNFKEQ. The CDR3 length is 17 residues. V lost 1 base to trimming and J lost 3 bases, with 19 bases between them. The CDR3 protein is CASSQVADLETLYEQYF. The CDR3 DNA reads as TGTGCCAGCAGCCAAGTTGCAGATTTAGAGACCCTCTACGAGCAGTACTTC.

This chain connects TRBV11-3 to TRBJ1-2, with D hard to call. The CDR3 loop spans 13 amino acids. Germline V gives CDR1 SGHNT, CDR2 YENEEA. Trimming took 3 bases from V and 4 from J, leaving 9 bases between them. CDR3 bases: TGTGCCAGCAGCTTGCGCGCTTCCTATGGCTACACCTTC. Its translation is CASSLRASYGYTF.

Worth noting for this clone: Germline and junction disagree at one end, which may indicate a read error. The J gene is TRBJ2-3, the V gene TRBV5-1; D gene unclear. The CDR3 totals 12 residues. Germline V gives CDR1 SGHRS, CDR2 YFSETQ. For the CDR3, the DNA is TGCGCCAGCAGCTTTGAGGCAGAAACGCAGTATTTT. Protein sequence: CASSFEAETQYF.

This chain links TRBV29-1 with TRBJ1-2; the match to TRBD1 covers 9 bases. CDR1 is SQVTM and CDR2 is ANQGSEA in the germline V gene. V lost 6 bases, J lost 2 bases, and 10 bases stayed unmatched. The CDR3 has 15 amino acids. CDR3 DNA: TGCAGCGTCTCGGACAGGGGAGCTCTAAACTATGGCTACACCTTC. Translation: CSVSDRGALNYGYTF.

A word on this clone: Other nucleotide sequences from this sample produce the same CDR3. The chain employs TRBV29-1 and TRBJ2-7, with D possibly matching TRBD1 (5 bases). V lost 6 bases to trimming and J lost 4 bases, with 10 bases between them. Germline CDR1 is SQVTM and CDR2 is ANQGSEA. CDR3 length: 11 residues. The CDR3 region has the DNA TGCAGCGTAGACCAGGGTTACGAGCAGTACTTC. Its translation is CSVDQGYEQYF.

This clone was counted once. V is TRBV5-5 and J is TRBJ2-1; D might be TRBD1 (10 bases). Germline CDR1 is SGHKS and CDR2 is YYEKEE (reference sequence). V was trimmed by 4 bases and J by 3 bases, leaving 26 bases between them. The CDR3 extends over 19 amino acids. CDR3 nucleotides: TGTGCCAGCAGCGCGGACAGGGGGTTTCCTAGCGGGAACTACAATGAGCAGTTCTTC. It encodes CASSADRGFPSGNYNEQFF. Supplemented by reference TRBV5-5 and TRBJ2-1, the full variable domain reads DAGVTQSPTHLIKTRGQQVTLRCSPISGHKSVSWYQQVLGQGPQFIFQYYEKEERGRGNFPDRFSARQFPNYSSELNVNALLLGDSALYLCASSADRGFPSGNYNEQFFGPGTRLTVL.

The V and J genes are TRBV6-5 and TRBJ2-3; TRBD2 matches at 7 bases. J gave up 0 bases and V 6 bases, and 6 bases lay outside the gene matches. The length of the CDR3 is 15 residues. Germline lookup yields CDR1 MNHEY and CDR2 SVGAGI. DNA for the CDR3: TGTGCCAGCAGCATGGGGGGGGGTAGCACAGATACGCAGTATTTT. Amino acids: CASSMGGGSTDTQYF.

The chain joins TRBV7-2 to TRBJ2-7; 7 bases agree with TRBD2. This CDR3 is 16 amino acids long. The V gene's germline CDR1 is SGHTA and CDR2 FQGNSA. J gave up 2 bases and V 5 bases, and 12 bases lay outside the gene matches. The CDR3 bases are TGTGCCAGCAGCAACCACCGGGGGGAGGGGACCTACGAGCAGTACTTC. Its protein product is CASSNHRGEGTYEQYF.

The gene calls are TRBV2 and TRBJ1-3; D may be TRBD1 (6 bases). The CDR3 is 14 amino acids. Germline CDR1 SNHLY, CDR2 FYNNEI. V lost 5 bases, J lost 4 bases, and 12 bases lay in between. CDR3 coding DNA: TGTGCCAGCAGTTTAGGGGGATCCGGAAACACCATATATTTT. Encoded protein: CASSLGGSGNTIYF.

The chain uses TRBV28 and TRBJ2-7, with a weak D call TRBD1 (5 bases). The CDR3 covers 14 residues. The germline V and J ends were trimmed by 7 bases and 1 base, with 14 bases remaining between them. In germline, CDR1 is MDHEN, CDR2 SYDVKM. As DNA, the CDR3 is TGTGCCAGCACCCTACTCCAGGGTTCCTACGAGCAGTACTTC. This translates into CASTLLQGSYEQYF.

The chain recombines TRBV19 with TRBJ1-5; tentatively, D is TRBD1 (6 bases). The CDR3 totals 13 residues. Germline CDR1 LNHDA, CDR2 SQIVND (reference sequence). Trimming took 4 bases from V and 6 from J, leaving 10 bases between them. The CDR3 reads CASSTDRSQPQHF. The CDR3 DNA reads as TGTGCCAGTAGTACCGACAGGTCTCAGCCCCAGCATTTT.

This chain connects TRBV5-6 to TRBJ1-4; a weak D match, TRBD1 (6 bases). The CDR3 totals 15 residues. Trimming removed 4 bases from V and 7 bases from J, with 17 bases in between. Germline values: CDR1 SGHDT, CDR2 YYEEEE. Here the CDR3 reads CASSPQGRVGEKLFF. Written as DNA, the CDR3 is TGTGCCAGCAGCCCTCAGGGGAGGGTTGGTGAAAAACTGTTTTTT.

Turning to this clone: Distinct nucleotide sequences in the sample also encode this CDR3. The chain links TRBV18 to TRBJ2-3, with D possibly matching TRBD2 (6 bases). Per the germline V gene, CDR1 is KGHSH and CDR2 is LQKENI. Trimming took 0 bases from V and 5 from J, leaving 6 bases between them. There are 13 residues in the CDR3. In DNA form, the CDR3 reads TGTGCCAGCTCACCACCGGGAGGAGATACGCAGTATTTT. It encodes CASSPPGGDTQYF.

The chain couples TRBV7-2 to TRBJ2-6; D ambiguous. Germline lookup yields CDR1 SGHTA and CDR2 FQGNSA. With 11 bases removed from V and 2 bases from J, the gap between germline ends came to 10 bases. The CDR3 sequence is 13 residues long. CDR3 coding DNA: TGTGCCCTCGTCCAACCTGGGGCCAACGTCCTGACTTTC. The encoded protein is CALVQPGANVLTF.

Only one count was recorded for this clone. The chain links TRBV18 to TRBJ2-3, with TRBD1 identical over 9 bases. The germline CDR1 and CDR2 sequences are KGHSH and LQKENI. The CDR3 loop spans 19 amino acids. V lost 5 bases to trimming and J lost 1 base; unmatched junction nucleotides: 16. CDR3 DNA: TGTGCCAGCTCAAGGGGACAGGGTTCTTCACCTCTTGGCACAGATACGCAGTATTTT. It codes for CASSRGQGSSPLGTDTQYF.

The chain uses TRBV9 and TRBJ2-3; 7 bases fit TRBD2. V lost 0 bases to trimming and J lost 5 bases; unmatched junction nucleotides: 6. Germline CDR1 reads SGDLS; CDR2 reads YYNGEE. The CDR3 is 15 residues long. Here the CDR3 DNA reads TGTGCCAGCAGCGTAGACGGTGCGGGAGAAGATACGCAGTATTTT. Its translation is CASSVDGAGEDTQYF.

The rearrangement links TRBV18 to TRBJ1-1; TRBD1 is a possible D gene (6 bases). Trimming cost V 6 bases and J 5 bases, with 19 bases left between them. This CDR3 is 15 amino acids long. CDR1 is KGHSH, CDR2 LQKENI, per germline. The CDR3 region has the DNA TGTGCCAGCTCGCCTACGAGGGGGGATCGTACTGAAGCTTTCTTT. It translates to CASSPTRGDRTEAFF.

The chain employs TRBV28 and TRBJ2-7; D tentatively reads TRBD1 or TRBD2 (6 bases each). The CDR3 extends over 18 amino acids. V was trimmed by 6 bases and J by 7 bases, leaving 31 bases between them. The germline gives CDR1 MDHEN, CDR2 SYDVKM. DNA for the CDR3: TGTGCCAGCAGCCCGCCCGGGGGCATACAACCCCGCTACTGGGAGCAGTACTTC. The encoded protein is CASSPPGGIQPRYWEQYF.

The rearrangement uses TRBV7-9 and TRBJ2-7, with 7 bases matching TRBD1. There are 16 residues in the CDR3. Germline loops: CDR1 SEHNR, CDR2 FQNEAQ (reference sequence). V lost 2 bases to trimming and J lost 2 bases; unmatched junction nucleotides: 9. The DNA of the CDR3 is TGTGCCAGCAGCTTAAGAGGGGGCGGGCTGACCTACGAGCAGTACTTC. This gives the protein CASSLRGGGLTYEQYF.